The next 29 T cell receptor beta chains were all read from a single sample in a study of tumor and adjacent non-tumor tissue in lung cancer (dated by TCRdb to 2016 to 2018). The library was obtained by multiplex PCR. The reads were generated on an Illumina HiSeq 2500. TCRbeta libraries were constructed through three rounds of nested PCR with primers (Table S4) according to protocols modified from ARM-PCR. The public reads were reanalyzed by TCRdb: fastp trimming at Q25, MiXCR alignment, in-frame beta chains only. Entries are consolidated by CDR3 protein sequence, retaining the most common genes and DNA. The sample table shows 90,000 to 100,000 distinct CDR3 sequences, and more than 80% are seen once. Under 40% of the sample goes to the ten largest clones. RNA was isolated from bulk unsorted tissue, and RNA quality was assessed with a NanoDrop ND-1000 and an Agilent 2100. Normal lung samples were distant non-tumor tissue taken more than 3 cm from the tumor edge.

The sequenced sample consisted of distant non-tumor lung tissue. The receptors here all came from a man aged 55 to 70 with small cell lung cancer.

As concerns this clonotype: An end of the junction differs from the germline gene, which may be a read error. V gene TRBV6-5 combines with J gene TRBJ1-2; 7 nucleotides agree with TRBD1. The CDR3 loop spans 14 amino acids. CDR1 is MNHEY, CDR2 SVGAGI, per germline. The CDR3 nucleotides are TGTGCCAGCAGATCTAACGACAGGGACACTGGCTTCACCTTC. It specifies CASRSNDRDTGFTF.

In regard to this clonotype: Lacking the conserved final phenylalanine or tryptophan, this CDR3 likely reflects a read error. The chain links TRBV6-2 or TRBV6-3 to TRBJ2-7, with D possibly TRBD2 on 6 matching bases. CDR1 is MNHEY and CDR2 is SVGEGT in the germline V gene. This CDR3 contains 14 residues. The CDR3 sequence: CGSTEAGNSYEQYL. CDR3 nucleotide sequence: TGTGGCAGCACCGAGGCGGGGAACTCCTACGAGCAGTACTTA.

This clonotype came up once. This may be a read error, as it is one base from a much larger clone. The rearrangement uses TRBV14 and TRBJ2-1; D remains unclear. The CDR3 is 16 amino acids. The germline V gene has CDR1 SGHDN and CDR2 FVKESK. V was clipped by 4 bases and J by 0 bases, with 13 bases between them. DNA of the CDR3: TGTGCCAGCAGCCGGGCAACGGCCAGCTCCTACAATGAGCAGTTCTTC. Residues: CASSRATASSYNEQFF.

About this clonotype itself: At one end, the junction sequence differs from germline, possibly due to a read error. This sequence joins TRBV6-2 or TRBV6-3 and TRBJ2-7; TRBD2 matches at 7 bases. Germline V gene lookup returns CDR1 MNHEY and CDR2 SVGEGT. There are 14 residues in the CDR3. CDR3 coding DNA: TGTGCCAGCAAGGTGGCGGGAGCCCCTATGGAGCAGTATTTC. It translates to CASKVAGAPMEQYF.

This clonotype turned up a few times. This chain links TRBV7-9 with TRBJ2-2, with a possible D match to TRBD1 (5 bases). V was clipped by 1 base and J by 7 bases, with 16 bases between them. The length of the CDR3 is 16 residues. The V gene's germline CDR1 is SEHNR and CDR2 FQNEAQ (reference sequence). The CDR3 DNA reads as TGTGCCAGCAGCTTAGTGGACACCACAACGGACGGGGAGCTGTTTTTT. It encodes CASSLVDTTTDGELFF.

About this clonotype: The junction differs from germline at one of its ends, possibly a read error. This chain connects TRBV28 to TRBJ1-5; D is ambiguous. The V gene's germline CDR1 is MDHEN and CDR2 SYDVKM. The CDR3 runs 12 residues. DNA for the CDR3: TGTGCCAGCAGTGACATAGATCAGTCCCAGCATTTT. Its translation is CASSDIDQSQHF.

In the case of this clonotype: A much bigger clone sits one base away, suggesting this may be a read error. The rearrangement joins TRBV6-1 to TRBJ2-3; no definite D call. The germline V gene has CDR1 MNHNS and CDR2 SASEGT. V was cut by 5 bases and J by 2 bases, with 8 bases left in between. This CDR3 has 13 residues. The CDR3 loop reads CASSTPSTDTQYF. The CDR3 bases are TGTGCCAGCAGTACCCCTTCCACAGATACGCAGTATTTT.

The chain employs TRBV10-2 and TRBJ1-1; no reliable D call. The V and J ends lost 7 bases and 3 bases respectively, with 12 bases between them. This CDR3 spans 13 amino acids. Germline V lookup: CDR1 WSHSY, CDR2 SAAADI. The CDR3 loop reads CASNPGMYTEAFF. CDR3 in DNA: TGCGCCAGCAACCCCGGCATGTACACTGAAGCTTTCTTT.

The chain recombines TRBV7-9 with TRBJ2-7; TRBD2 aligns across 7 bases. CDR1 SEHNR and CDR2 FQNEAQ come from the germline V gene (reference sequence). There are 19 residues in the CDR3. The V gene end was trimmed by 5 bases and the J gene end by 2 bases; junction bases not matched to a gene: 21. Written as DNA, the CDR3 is TGTGCCAGCAGCGGGGAGGAGGTATTTAGCGGGCACTATCCCTACGAGCAGTACGTC. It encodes CASSGEEVFSGHYPYEQYV.

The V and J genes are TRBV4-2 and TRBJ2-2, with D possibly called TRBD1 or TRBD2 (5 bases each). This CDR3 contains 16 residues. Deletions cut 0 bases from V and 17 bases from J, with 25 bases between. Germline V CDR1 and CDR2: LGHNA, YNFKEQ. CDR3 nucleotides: TGTGCCAGCAGCCAAGATCTCAGGGCGAATACCGGGGTGCTCTTTTTT. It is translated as CASSQDLRANTGVLFF.

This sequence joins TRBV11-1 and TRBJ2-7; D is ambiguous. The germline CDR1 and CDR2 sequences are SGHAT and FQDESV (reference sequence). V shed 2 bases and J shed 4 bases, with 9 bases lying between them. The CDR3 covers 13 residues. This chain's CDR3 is CASSLPRWYEQYV. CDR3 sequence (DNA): TGTGCCAGCAGCTTACCGCGGTGGTACGAGCAGTACGTC.

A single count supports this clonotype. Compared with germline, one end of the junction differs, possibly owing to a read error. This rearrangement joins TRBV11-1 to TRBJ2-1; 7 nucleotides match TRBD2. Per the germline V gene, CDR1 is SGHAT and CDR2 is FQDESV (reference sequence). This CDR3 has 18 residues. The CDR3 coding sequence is TGCACCAGCAGCTCAGAATCGAGGACTAGAGGGAGTGGTAATGAGCAGTTCTTC. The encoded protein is CTSSSESRTRGSGNEQFF.

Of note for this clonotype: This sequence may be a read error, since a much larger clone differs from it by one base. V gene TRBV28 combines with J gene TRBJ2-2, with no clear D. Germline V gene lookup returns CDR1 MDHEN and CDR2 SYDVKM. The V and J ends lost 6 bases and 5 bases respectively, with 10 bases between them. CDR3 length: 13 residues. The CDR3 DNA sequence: TGTGCCAGCAGACATCCTACTACCGGGGAGCTGTTTTTT. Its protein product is CASRHPTTGELFF.

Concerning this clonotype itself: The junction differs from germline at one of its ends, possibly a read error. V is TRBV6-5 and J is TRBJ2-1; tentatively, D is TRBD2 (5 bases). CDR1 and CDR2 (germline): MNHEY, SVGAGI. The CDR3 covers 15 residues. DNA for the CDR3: TGCGCCAGCAGTTACTCTGAGGGAGTGGGTAATGAGGAGTTCTTC. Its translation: CASSYSEGVGNEEFF.

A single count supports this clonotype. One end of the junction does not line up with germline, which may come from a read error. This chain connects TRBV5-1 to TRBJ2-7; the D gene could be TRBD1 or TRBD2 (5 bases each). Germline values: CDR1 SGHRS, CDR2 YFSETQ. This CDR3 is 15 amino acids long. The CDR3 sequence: CASSEGTAEFYEHYF. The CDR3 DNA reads TGCGCCAGCTCCGAAGGGACGGCCGAATTCTACGAGCATTACTTC. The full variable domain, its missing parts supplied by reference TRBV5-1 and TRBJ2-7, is KAGVTQTPRYLIKTRGQQVTLSCSPISGHRSVSWYQQTPGQGLQFLFEYFSETQRNKGNFPGRFSGRQFSNSRSEMNVSTLELGDSALYLCASSEGTAEFYEHYFGPGTRLTVT.

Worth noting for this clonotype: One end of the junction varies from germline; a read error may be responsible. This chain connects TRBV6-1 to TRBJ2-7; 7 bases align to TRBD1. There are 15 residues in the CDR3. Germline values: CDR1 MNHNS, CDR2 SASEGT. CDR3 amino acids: CGSSERDSHTYEQYF. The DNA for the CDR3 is TGTGGCAGCAGTGAAAGGGACAGCCATACCTACGAGCAGTACTTC.

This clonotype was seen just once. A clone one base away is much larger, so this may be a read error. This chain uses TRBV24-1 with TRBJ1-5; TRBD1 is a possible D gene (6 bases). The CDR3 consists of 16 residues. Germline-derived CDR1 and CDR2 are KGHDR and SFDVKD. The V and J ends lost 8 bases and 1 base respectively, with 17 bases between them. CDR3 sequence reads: CATIEPGTPSNQPQHF. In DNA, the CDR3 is TGTGCCACCATTGAGCCCGGGACACCGAGCAATCAGCCCCAGCATTTT.

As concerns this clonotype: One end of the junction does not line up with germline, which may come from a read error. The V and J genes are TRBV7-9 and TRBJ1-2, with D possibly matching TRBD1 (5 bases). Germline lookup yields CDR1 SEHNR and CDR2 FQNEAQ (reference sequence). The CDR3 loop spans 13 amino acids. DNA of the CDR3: TGTGCCAGCAGCGCCGGGACCTTCTATGGCTGCACCTTC. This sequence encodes CASSAGTFYGCTF. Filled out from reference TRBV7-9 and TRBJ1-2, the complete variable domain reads DTGVSQNPRHKITKRGQNVTFRCDPISEHNRLYWYRQTLGQGPEFLTYFQNEAQLEKSRLLSDRFSAERPKGSFSTLEIQRTEQGDSAMYLCASSAGTFYGCTFGSGTRLTVV.

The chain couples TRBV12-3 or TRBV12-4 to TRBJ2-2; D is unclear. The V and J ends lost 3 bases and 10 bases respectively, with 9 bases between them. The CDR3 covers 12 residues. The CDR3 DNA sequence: TGTGCCAGCAGTTTTTTTGGAGAGGAGCTGTTTTTT. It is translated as CASSFFGEELFF.

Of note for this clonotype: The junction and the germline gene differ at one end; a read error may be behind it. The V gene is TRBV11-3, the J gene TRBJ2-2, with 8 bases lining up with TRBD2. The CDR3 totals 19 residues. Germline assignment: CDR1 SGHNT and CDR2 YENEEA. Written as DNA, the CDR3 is TGTACCAGCAATCGTGATGACACGGGACTAGTGGGTCGCACCGGGGAGCTGTTTTTT. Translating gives CTSNRDDTGLVGRTGELFF.

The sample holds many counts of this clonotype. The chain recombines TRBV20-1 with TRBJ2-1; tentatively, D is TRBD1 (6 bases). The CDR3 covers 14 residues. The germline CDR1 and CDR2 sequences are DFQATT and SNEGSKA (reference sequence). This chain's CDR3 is CSIPGTFSYNEQFF. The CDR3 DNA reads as TGCAGCATTCCCGGGACATTCTCCTACAATGAGCAGTTCTTC.

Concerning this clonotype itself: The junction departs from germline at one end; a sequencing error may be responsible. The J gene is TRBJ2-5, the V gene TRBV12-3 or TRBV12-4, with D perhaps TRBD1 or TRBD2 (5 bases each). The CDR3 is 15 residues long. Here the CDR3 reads CASGPYSSGQETQCF. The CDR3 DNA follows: TGTGCCAGCGGTCCCTATAGCAGCGGACAAGAGACCCAATGCTTC.

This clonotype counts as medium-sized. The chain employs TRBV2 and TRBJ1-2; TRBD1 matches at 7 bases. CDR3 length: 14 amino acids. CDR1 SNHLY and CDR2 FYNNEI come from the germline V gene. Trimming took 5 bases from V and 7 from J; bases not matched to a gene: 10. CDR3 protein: CASSSAQGVAGYTF. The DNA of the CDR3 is TGTGCCAGCAGTTCTGCCCAGGGGGTGGCTGGCTACACCTTC.

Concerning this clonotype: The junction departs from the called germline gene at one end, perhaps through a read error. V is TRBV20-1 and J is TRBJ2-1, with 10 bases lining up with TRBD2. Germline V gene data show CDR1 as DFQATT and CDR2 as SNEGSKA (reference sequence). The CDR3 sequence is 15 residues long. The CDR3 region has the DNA TGCTGTGCTAGAGATAAGCTAGCGGGAGTCAGTGAGCAGTTCTTC. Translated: CCARDKLAGVSEQFF.

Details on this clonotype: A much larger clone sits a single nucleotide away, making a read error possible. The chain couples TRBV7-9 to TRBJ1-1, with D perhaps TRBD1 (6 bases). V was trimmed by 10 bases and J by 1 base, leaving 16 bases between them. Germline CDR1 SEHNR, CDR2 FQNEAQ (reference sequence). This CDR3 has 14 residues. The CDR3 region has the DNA TGTGCCAACAGGCCGACAGGATGGAACACTGAAGCTTTCTTT. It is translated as CANRPTGWNTEAFF.

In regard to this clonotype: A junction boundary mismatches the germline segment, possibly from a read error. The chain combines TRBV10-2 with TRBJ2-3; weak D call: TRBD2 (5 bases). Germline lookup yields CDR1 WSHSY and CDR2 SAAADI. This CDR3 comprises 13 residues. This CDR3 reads CARGDSRADTQYF. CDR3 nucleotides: TGCGCCAGGGGAGACTCAAGAGCAGATACACAGTATTTT.

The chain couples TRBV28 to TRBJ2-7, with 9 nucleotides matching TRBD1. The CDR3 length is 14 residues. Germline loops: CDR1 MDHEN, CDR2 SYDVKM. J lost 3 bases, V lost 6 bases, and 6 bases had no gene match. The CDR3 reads CASRTRTGVYEQYF. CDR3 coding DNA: TGTGCCAGCAGAACCAGGACAGGGGTCTACGAGCAGTACTTC. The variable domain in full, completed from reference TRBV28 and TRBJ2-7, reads DVKVTQSSRYLVKRTGEKVFLECVQDMDHENMFWYRQDPGLGLRLIYFSYDVKMKEKGDIPEGYSVSREKKERFSLILESASTNQTSMYLCASRTRTGVYEQYFGPGTRLTVT.

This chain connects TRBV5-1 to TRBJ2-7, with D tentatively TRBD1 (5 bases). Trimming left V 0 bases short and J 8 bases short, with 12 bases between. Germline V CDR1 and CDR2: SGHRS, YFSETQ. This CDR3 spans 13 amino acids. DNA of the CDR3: TGCGCCAGCAGCTTGGTTCAGGGTGGCAAGCAGTACTTC. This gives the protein CASSLVQGGKQYF.

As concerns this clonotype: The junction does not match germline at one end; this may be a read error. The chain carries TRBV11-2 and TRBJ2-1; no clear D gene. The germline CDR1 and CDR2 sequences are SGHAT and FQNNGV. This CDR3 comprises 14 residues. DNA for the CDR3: TGTGCCAGCATCTTAGAGGCAGTGTTGATTGAGCAGTTCTTC. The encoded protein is CASILEAVLIEQFF.